This entry lists 16 T cell receptor beta chains sequenced from one sample in a study of regulatory T cells in long-lasting Graves disease. Sample time point: persistent/refractory GD, antithyroid drugs over 5 years with positive TRAb. With RNA extracted from PBMCs as input, the TCR library was made. CDR3-region Arm-PCR and iRepertoire HTBI primers produced the TCR beta libraries. TCRdb reprocessed the multiplex PCR reads via MiXCR and lists one record per CDR3 protein. Here the sample spans over 650,000 distinct CDR3 sequences, approximately 29% being singletons. Sequenced here: peripheral blood mononuclear cells (PBMCs), sampled when the disease was refractory, from a patient treated with antithyroid drugs. The receptors derive from a female donor with Graves disease.

Only a few counts were recorded for this clonotype. V is TRBV7-2 and J is TRBJ1-2; no clear D gene. Between the trimmed V and J ends, which lost 2 bases and 4 bases, there was a span of 14 bases. Germline V gene lookup returns CDR1 SGHTA and CDR2 FQGNSA. CDR3 length: 15 residues. The CDR3: CASSLSAVNSYGYTF. In DNA, the CDR3 is TGTGCCAGCAGCTTAAGCGCGGTTAACAGCTATGGCTACACCTTC.

This clonotype was picked up a small number of times. The chain couples TRBV12-3 or TRBV12-4 to TRBJ2-3, with unresolved D. This CDR3 comprises 15 residues. V lost 2 bases and J 4 bases, leaving 13 bases between the germline ends. The CDR3 nucleotides read TGTGCCAGCAGTTTAATGCGGCTTACCCCAGATACGCAGTATTTT. Residues: CASSLMRLTPDTQYF.

V is TRBV6-2 or TRBV6-3 and J is TRBJ2-1, with a weak D call TRBD2 (6 bases). Germline CDR1 and CDR2: MNHEY and SVGEGT. Trimming stripped 4 bases from V and 8 bases from J, with 15 bases between. CDR3 length: 14 amino acids. The CDR3 spells CASSWAGSLDEQFF. In nucleotides, the CDR3 is TGTGCCAGCAGTTGGGCGGGATCCTTGGATGAGCAGTTCTTC.

The chain joins TRBV7-9 to TRBJ2-5; possibly TRBD1 or TRBD2 for D (5 bases each). Germline-derived CDR1 and CDR2 are SEHNR and FQNEAQ (reference sequence). The CDR3 runs to 17 residues. V lost 5 bases, J lost 1 base, and 20 bases lay in between. As DNA, the CDR3 is TGTGCCAGCAGCCCTATCACCGGGACCCCATCCCAAGAGACCCAGTACTTC. Amino acid sequence: CASSPITGTPSQETQYF. The full variable domain, in which reference TRBV7-9 and TRBJ2-5 provide the parts outside the CDR3, is DTGVSQNPRHKITKRGQNVTFRCDPISEHNRLYWYRQTLGQGPEFLTYFQNEAQLEKSRLLSDRFSAERPKGSFSTLEIQRTEQGDSAMYLCASSPITGTPSQETQYFGPGTRLLVL.

This clonotype has more than one count but fewer than ten. This chain joins TRBV29-1 and TRBJ1-3, with D hard to call. This CDR3 contains 13 residues. Germline values: CDR1 SQVTM, CDR2 ANQGSEA. Deletions cut 6 bases from V and 4 bases from J, with 13 bases between. The CDR3 bases are TGCAGCGTGAGCCCCGGACCGGGAAACACCATATATTTT. The encoded protein is CSVSPGPGNTIYF.

At least ten counts were recorded for this clonotype. This chain joins TRBV28 and TRBJ1-1, with 8 bases that match TRBD1. CDR1 is MDHEN and CDR2 is SYDVKM in the germline V gene. CDR3 length: 15 residues. V shed 3 bases, J shed 4 bases, and the junction held 7 bases outside the gene matches. The CDR3 sequence: CASSFWGQESTEAFF. The DNA for the CDR3 is TGTGCCAGCAGTTTTTGGGGACAGGAGTCCACTGAAGCTTTCTTT.

The chain employs TRBV19 and TRBJ2-7; 14 positions match TRBD2. CDR1 is LNHDA, CDR2 SQIVND, per germline (reference sequence). The length of the CDR3 is 15 residues. Losses at the gene ends were 1 base for V and 6 bases for J; bases not matched to a gene: 2. Here the CDR3 reads CASSIGGLAGVEQYF. In nucleotides, the CDR3 is TGTGCCAGTAGTATAGGGGGACTAGCGGGAGTCGAGCAGTACTTC.

V and J are TRBV2 and TRBJ2-7; 8 bases are a match to TRBD1. The trim removed 2 bases at V and 7 bases at J, leaving 7 bases unmatched. CDR3 size: 14 residues. CDR1 is SNHLY, CDR2 FYNNEI, per germline. CDR3 nucleotide sequence: TGTGCCAGCAGTGAACAGGGGGCGCAACGGGAGCAGTACTTC. Protein sequence: CASSEQGAQREQYF.

This clonotype was seen more than once but under ten times. The chain employs TRBV12-3 or TRBV12-4 and TRBJ1-5; D perhaps matches TRBD1 (5 bases). The CDR3 has 14 amino acids. Trimming took 11 bases from V and 0 from J, leaving 14 bases between them. The CDR3 DNA reads TGTGCCGGGGCGGCAGGAGATAGCAATCAGCCCCAGCATTTT. Translated: CAGAAGDSNQPQHF.

This chain joins TRBV12-3 or TRBV12-4 and TRBJ1-2; no definite D call. The V gene lost 7 bases and the J gene lost 8 bases, with 17 bases spanning the gap. This CDR3 spans 13 amino acids. The CDR3 nucleotides read TGTGCCAGCACTCTAGAGGGCCCTGAGGGCTACACCTTC. Its translation: CASTLEGPEGYTF.

The chain links TRBV18 to TRBJ1-5; 7 nucleotides match TRBD1. CDR1 is KGHSH and CDR2 is LQKENI in the germline V gene. The V segment lost 4 bases and the J segment 6 bases; nucleotides outside the gene matches: 6. This CDR3 is 14 amino acids long. This chain's CDR3 is CASSREQGIQPQHF. CDR3 DNA sequence: TGTGCCAGCTCACGCGAACAGGGGATTCAGCCCCAGCATTTT.

V is TRBV12-5 and J is TRBJ2-7, with D unresolved. The CDR3 totals 17 residues. Germline CDR1 LGHNT, CDR2 FRNRAP. V was clipped by 1 base and J by 0 bases, with 16 bases between them. CDR3 nucleotides: TGTGCTAGTGGTTTGGCGCCCCCCATGATAGCCTCCTACGAGCAGTACTTC. Translated, it gives CASGLAPPMIASYEQYF.

The table lists this clonotype with a few counts. The chain joins TRBV6-1 to TRBJ1-2; D not certain. This CDR3 contains 13 residues. Germline CDR1 is MNHNS and CDR2 is SASEGT. V lost 3 bases to trimming and J lost 4 bases, with 9 bases between them. The CDR3 DNA follows: TGTGCCAGCAGTGACGGAGCTAGCTATGGCTACACCTTC. As protein: CASSDGASYGYTF.

This clonotype turned up a few times. The chain uses TRBV11-2 and TRBJ1-3; D gene unclear. The CDR3 sequence is 14 residues long. V was clipped by 3 bases and J by 3 bases, with 9 bases between them. Germline CDR1 and CDR2: SGHAT and FQNNGV. CDR3 sequence: CASSFGSGGNTIYF. DNA for the CDR3: TGTGCCAGCAGCTTTGGGTCAGGTGGAAACACCATATATTTT.

The chain couples TRBV5-1 to TRBJ2-7; TRBD1 matches at 7 bases. Germline V lookup: CDR1 SGHRS, CDR2 YFSETQ. This CDR3 spans 16 amino acids. Trimming removed 3 bases from V and 3 bases from J; junction bases left unmatched: 12. The CDR3, as DNA: TGCGCCAGCAGCTCCGCTGAGACAGGGATTAACTACGAGCAGTACTTC. It yields the protein CASSSAETGINYEQYF. Full variable domain (rest looked up from reference TRBV5-1 and TRBJ2-7): KAGVTQTPRYLIKTRGQQVTLSCSPISGHRSVSWYQQTPGQGLQFLFEYFSETQRNKGNFPGRFSGRQFSNSRSEMNVSTLELGDSALYLCASSSAETGINYEQYFGPGTRLTVT.

This clonotype has a handful of counts. The genes are TRBV27 and TRBJ1-2; possible D gene TRBD1, 5 bases. CDR3 length equals 14 residues. Germline V gene data show CDR1 as MNHEY and CDR2 as SMNVEV (reference sequence). Trimming removed 2 bases from V and 4 bases from J, with 11 bases in between. CDR3 in DNA: TGTGCCAGCAGTTTACGGGACGCTGCCTATGGCTACACCTTC. As protein: CASSLRDAAYGYTF.